Below, 21 T cell receptor beta chains from the same sample are listed, as sequenced in a study of blood T cell repertoires in COVID-19. Sequencing used immunoSEQ multiplex PCR; TCRdb keeps in-frame clones, though not all of them. The sample has hundreds of thousands of clones, more than 70% seen once. Sequencing used peripheral blood. All receptors derive from a woman aged 55-70 years with COVID-19, enrolled during active disease.

The chain uses TRBV7-2 and TRBJ2-2; possible D gene TRBD2, 7 bases. The germline V gene has CDR1 SGHTA and CDR2 FQGNSA. The CDR3 loop spans 19 amino acids. V was clipped by 0 bases and J by 3 bases, with 20 bases between them. CDR3 DNA: TGTGCCAGCAGCTTAGCCGGGGCGATGGGGGGGCCATACACCGGGGAGCTGTTTTTT. Encoded protein: CASSLAGAMGGPYTGELFF.

The chain couples TRBV5-8 to TRBJ1-2; 12 bases line up with TRBD1. CDR3 length equals 12 residues. With V trimmed by 3 bases and J by 14 bases, 5 bases remained unmatched. Germline CDR1 reads SGHTS; CDR2 reads YDEGEE. CDR3 nucleotides: TGTGCCAGCAGCTCCCCGGGACAGGGGGCTACCTTC. It codes for CASSSPGQGATF.

The chain joins TRBV5-1 to TRBJ2-1; TRBD1 might be the D (5 bases). The germline V gene encodes CDR1 SGHRS and CDR2 YFSETQ. CDR3 length: 14 residues. The V end lost 4 bases, the J end lost 4 bases, and 12 bases lay between the germline ends. CDR3 protein: CASSILTAYNEQFF. CDR3 coding DNA: TGCGCCAGCAGCATACTGACAGCTTACAATGAGCAGTTCTTC.

This chain connects TRBV27 to TRBJ2-7, with a weak D call TRBD1 (5 bases). The germline V gene encodes CDR1 MNHEY and CDR2 SMNVEV (reference sequence). Trimming shortened V by 3 bases and J by 2 bases, and 8 bases separated the two germline ends. CDR3 size: 13 residues. CDR3 nucleotides: TGTGCCAGCAGTTTGGGGCGGACCTACGAGCAGTACTTC. Protein sequence: CASSLGRTYEQYF.

This clone was observed at least ten times. This chain links TRBV18 with TRBJ1-6; D possibly corresponds to TRBD1 (6 bases). Per the germline V gene, CDR1 is KGHSH and CDR2 is LQKENI. CDR3 length: 14 amino acids. Trimming cost V 5 bases and J 3 bases, with 8 bases left between them. The CDR3 DNA follows: TGTGCCAGCTCAAAGGACAGCTATAATTCACCCCTCCACTTT. Translation gives CASSKDSYNSPLHF.

The chain recombines TRBV7-9 with TRBJ1-5, with 12 bases that match TRBD1. After removal of 3 bases from V and 7 bases from J, the junction contained 10 bases not matched to a gene. The CDR3 sequence is 17 residues long. Germline lookup yields CDR1 SEHNR and CDR2 FQNEAQ (reference sequence). The CDR3 loop reads CASSFARDRGPDQPQHF. In DNA, the CDR3 is TGTGCCAGCAGCTTCGCACGGGACAGGGGGCCCGACCAGCCCCAGCATTTT.

This chain connects TRBV19 to TRBJ2-3; 13 positions agree with TRBD2. The junction had 7 bases not matched to a gene; V was cut back by 6 bases and J by 4 bases. This CDR3 spans 16 amino acids. Germline CDR1 and CDR2: LNHDA and SQIVND (reference sequence). CDR3 in amino acids: CASRTGLAGVSDTQYF. In DNA, the CDR3 is TGTGCCAGTAGAACTGGACTAGCGGGGGTGTCAGATACGCAGTATTTT.

J is TRBJ2-5 and V is TRBV15, with D possibly TRBD2 on 7 matching bases. Trimming left V 1 base short and J 2 bases short, with 14 bases between. The CDR3 consists of 16 residues. CDR1 is LNHNV and CDR2 is YYDKDF in the germline V gene (reference sequence). CDR3 sequence (DNA): TGTGCCACCAGCAGAGGTTTAGGGGGGGGACAAGAGACCCAGTACTTC. Translation gives CATSRGLGGGQETQYF.

The sample holds a few counts of this clone. The V and J genes are TRBV27 and TRBJ2-2, with TRBD1 matching over 10 bases. Germline trimming cut 2 bases from V and 3 bases from J; bases unmatched to any gene: 9. CDR3 size: 18 residues. Germline V gene data show CDR1 as MNHEY and CDR2 as SMNVEV (reference sequence). DNA for the CDR3: TGTGCCAGCAGTTTAGGGACAGGGGCGCTGGGGGACACCGGGGAGCTGTTTTTT. Its translation: CASSLGTGALGDTGELFF.

The chain combines TRBV3-1 (or the pseudogene TRBV3-2) with TRBJ2-7; 9 positions match TRBD1. In germline, CDR1 is LGHDT, CDR2 YNNKEL (reference sequence). V lost 5 bases, J lost 4 bases, and 9 bases stayed unmatched. The CDR3 spans 15 residues. The CDR3 sequence is CASSITGQGKYEQYF. The CDR3 coding sequence is TGTGCCAGCAGCATAACGGGACAGGGAAAATACGAGCAGTACTTC.

The sample holds a few counts of this clone. V usage is TRBV4-1 and J usage is TRBJ1-1, with no clear D. V lost 2 bases, J lost 4 bases, and 11 bases lay in between. Germline V gene sequence: CDR1 MGHRA, CDR2 YSYEKL. The CDR3 is 14 amino acids. The CDR3 region is CASSQPKRGTEAFF. CDR3 nucleotides: TGCGCCAGCAGCCAACCCAAACGGGGCACTGAAGCTTTCTTT.

In this sample, this clone turned up once. The V and J genes are TRBV3-1 (or the pseudogene TRBV3-2) and TRBJ2-3; the D gene is possibly TRBD2 (6 bases). Germline V gene lookup returns CDR1 LGHDT and CDR2 YNNKEL (reference sequence). This CDR3 region has 13 residues. Between the trimmed V and J ends, which lost 4 bases and 4 bases, there was a span of 9 bases. The CDR3 here is CASSRSGADTQYF. Here the CDR3 DNA reads TGTGCCAGCAGCCGCTCGGGGGCAGATACGCAGTATTTT.

The genes are TRBV5-1 and TRBJ1-2; tentatively, D is TRBD1 (5 bases). V lost 4 bases, J lost 5 bases, and 6 bases lay in between. Germline CDR1 is SGHRS and CDR2 is YFSETQ. This CDR3 region has 11 residues. In DNA form, the CDR3 reads TGCGCCAGCAGCGACAGATATGGCTACACCTTC. Translation: CASSDRYGYTF.

The chain employs TRBV5-1 and TRBJ1-1, with D hard to call. From germline, CDR1 is SGHRS and CDR2 YFSETQ. The CDR3 loop spans 14 amino acids. V was clipped by 0 bases and J by 1 base, with 7 bases between them. The CDR3 reads CASSLVAENTEAFF. The CDR3 DNA is TGCGCCAGCAGCTTGGTCGCAGAGAACACTGAAGCTTTCTTT.

This chain links TRBV12-3 or TRBV12-4 with TRBJ1-2; TRBD1 might be the D (6 bases). This CDR3 spans 13 amino acids. V shed 3 bases and J shed 7 bases, with 12 bases lying between them. The CDR3 coding sequence is TGTGCCAGCAGTTTGTGGCAGGGGCTTGGCTACACCTTC. Translation: CASSLWQGLGYTF.

The J gene is TRBJ2-5, the V gene TRBV24-1; 11 nucleotides align to TRBD2. V was clipped by 7 bases and J by 1 base; unmatched bases: 7. Germline V gene sequence: CDR1 KGHDR, CDR2 SFDVKD. The length of the CDR3 is 16 residues. The CDR3 loop reads CATSEIAGGPQETQYF. CDR3 DNA sequence: TGTGCCACCAGCGAGATAGCGGGGGGGCCCCAAGAGACCCAGTACTTC.

The count of this clone is one. This chain links TRBV29-1 with TRBJ2-1, with 7 bases aligning to TRBD1. V was clipped by 1 base and J by 5 bases; unmatched bases: 5. CDR1 and CDR2 from the germline V gene are SQVTM and ANQGSEA. The CDR3 sequence is 14 residues long. The CDR3 coding sequence is TGCAGCGTTGAAGGGACAGGTATCGACAATGAGCAGTTCTTC. This encodes CSVEGTGIDNEQFF.

V is TRBV9 and J is TRBJ2-3, with D hard to call. Trimming pared 0 bases from V and 3 bases from J, leaving 5 bases between. CDR1 and CDR2 from the germline V gene are SGDLS and YYNGEE. This CDR3 contains 13 residues. The CDR3 loop reads CASSVARTDTQYF. DNA of the CDR3: TGTGCCAGCAGCGTAGCTAGAACAGATACGCAGTATTTT.

The chain uses TRBV5-4 and TRBJ2-3; the match to TRBD1 covers 9 bases. Unmatched junction bases numbered 2, after V lost 3 bases and J lost 3 bases. Germline V gene sequence: CDR1 SGHNT, CDR2 YYREEE (reference sequence). The CDR3 is 14 residues long. CDR3 coding DNA: TGTGCCAGCAGCTCGACAGGGGGAACAGATACGCAGTATTTT. Translating gives CASSSTGGTDTQYF.

The rearrangement uses TRBV5-1 and TRBJ1-2, with a possible D match to TRBD1 (6 bases). Looked up from germline, CDR1 is SGHRS and CDR2 is YFSETQ. This CDR3 is built from 14 residues. Trimming stripped 1 base from V and 5 bases from J, with 12 bases between. The CDR3 region is CASSLNRAGYGYTF. The CDR3 DNA sequence: TGCGCCAGCAGCTTGAACAGGGCTGGGTATGGCTACACCTTC.

This clone was observed a few times. The genes are TRBV9 and TRBJ2-7; 9 bases line up with TRBD1. The J segment lost 6 bases and the V segment lost 2 bases, leaving 0 bases of the junction unmatched. The germline V gene encodes CDR1 SGDLS and CDR2 YYNGEE. This CDR3 has 12 residues. CDR3 sequence (DNA): TGTGCCAGCAGCGTGACAGGGGGCGAGCAGTACTTC. Translated: CASSVTGGEQYF.